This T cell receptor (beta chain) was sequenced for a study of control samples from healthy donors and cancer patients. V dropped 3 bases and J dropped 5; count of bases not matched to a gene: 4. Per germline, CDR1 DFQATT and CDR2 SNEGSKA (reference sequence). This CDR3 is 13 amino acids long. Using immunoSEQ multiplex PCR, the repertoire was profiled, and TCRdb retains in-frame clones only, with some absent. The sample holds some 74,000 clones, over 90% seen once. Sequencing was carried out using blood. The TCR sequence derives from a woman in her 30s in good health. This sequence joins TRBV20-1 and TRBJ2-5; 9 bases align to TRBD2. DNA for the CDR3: TGCAGTGCTAGTGCGGGGGGGCCGGAGACCCAGTACTTC. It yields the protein CSASAGGPETQYF.